This TCR beta chain was captured by sequencing in a study of blood T cell repertoires in COVID-19. At the level of the study: Donors in the United States, Italy and Spain gave samples during acute or convalescent COVID-19. T cells, B-cell-depleted T cells, or PBMCs supplied cDNA or gDNA.

In the original workflow: Estimated nucleated cell counts came from reference gene primer amplification. The data were produced by immunoSEQ multiplex PCR, yet TCRdb's version contains in-frame clones alone and is incomplete. V and J calls and clone size come straight from that table; D and trimming were deduced from the DNA. Of roughly 140,000 clones detected, approximately 87% appear once; the ten largest clones hold more than 1%. Donors were grouped by their self-reported clinical history. This TCR was recovered from a woman younger than 45 with acute COVID-19. Sequencing input: PBMCs or T cells enriched from blood (not recorded which).

The CDR3 spells CASSPAGQGRNSPLHF. CDR3 DNA sequence: TGTGCCAGCAGCCCCGCTGGACAGGGGAGAAATTCACCCCTCCACTTT. This chain uses TRBV7-2 with TRBJ1-6; 9 bases align to TRBD1. Germline loops: CDR1 SGHTA, CDR2 FQGNSA. V trimming: 5 bases; J trimming: 7 bases; junction bases outside the gene matches: 9. The CDR3 loop spans 16 amino acids.